The 17 T cell receptor beta chains below all came from one sample that was sequenced in a study of cytomegalovirus exposure and HLA in healthy donors. PCR primers comprised 60 Vbeta and 13 Jbeta primers. Repertoires were generated with immunoSEQ multiplex PCR, while TCRdb's copy carries only in-frame clones and drops some. This sample has 80,000 or so clones, with 70% to 85% found just once. The sequencing sample was made of PBMCs. The source is a woman between 40 and 55 years old in good health and CMV-seronegative.

V is TRBV11-2 and J is TRBJ1-2; TRBD1 might be the D (5 bases). The germline V gene encodes CDR1 SGHAT and CDR2 FQNNGV. Trimming left V 1 base short and J 4 bases short, with 10 bases between. CDR3 length equals 14 residues. Here the CDR3 DNA reads TGTGCCAGCAGCTTAGGTCAGGGTCGCTATGGCTACACCTTC. Translation: CASSLGQGRYGYTF.

This chain joins TRBV14 and TRBJ2-7; TRBD2 matches 10 bases. This CDR3 spans 15 amino acids. V was clipped by 6 bases and J by 7 bases; unmatched bases: 12. CDR1 is SGHDN and CDR2 is FVKESK in the germline V gene. In DNA form, the CDR3 reads TGTGCCAGCAGTTACGCTAGCGGGGGCGGAGGGGAGCAGTACTTC. Residues: CASSYASGGGGEQYF.

The V gene is TRBV6-4, the J gene TRBJ2-3; TRBD1 is a possible D gene (7 bases). Germline values: CDR1 MRHNA, CDR2 SNTAGT. The CDR3 length is 16 residues. The V end was cut by 0 bases, the J end by 0 bases, with 10 bases between. The CDR3 reads CASSDSQGGSTDTQYF. DNA of the CDR3: TGTGCCAGCAGTGACTCGCAGGGGGGAAGCACAGATACGCAGTATTTT.

A few counts support this clone. The gene calls are TRBV6-1 and TRBJ1-3; D is possibly TRBD1 (6 bases). The V gene lost 4 bases and the J gene lost 0 bases, with 13 bases spanning the gap. Germline assignment: CDR1 MNHNS and CDR2 SASEGT. This CDR3 comprises 16 residues. The CDR3 reads CASSGGHSSSGNTIYF. CDR3 in DNA: TGTGCCAGCAGTGGGGGGCACAGCAGCTCTGGAAACACCATATATTTT.

This chain links TRBV18 with TRBJ1-3; 7 nucleotides line up with TRBD1. Germline values: CDR1 KGHSH, CDR2 LQKENI. Trimming removed 6 bases from V and 4 bases from J; junction bases left unmatched: 3. There are 13 residues in the CDR3. DNA for the CDR3: TGTGCCAGCTCGGAGGGACAGGGAAACACCATATATTTT. Its translation: CASSEGQGNTIYF. The full variable domain, its missing parts supplied by reference TRBV18 and TRBJ1-3, is NAGVMQNPRHLVRRRGQEARLRCSPMKGHSHVYWYRQLPEEGLKFMVYLQKENIIDESGMPKERFSAEFPKEGPSILRIQQVVRGDSAAYFCASSEGQGNTIYFGEGSWLTVV.

Points on this clone: Within the sample, other DNA sequences also encode this same CDR3. V is TRBV2 and J is TRBJ1-5; possibly TRBD1 for D (6 bases). Germline V gene data show CDR1 as SNHLY and CDR2 as FYNNEI. Between the trimmed V and J ends, which lost 0 bases and 6 bases, there was a span of 12 bases. The CDR3 totals 15 residues. CDR3 in DNA: TGTGCCAGCAGTGAAGCGCGGGGGGCCGGTCAGCCCCAGCATTTT. Protein product: CASSEARGAGQPQHF.

The rearrangement links TRBV2 to TRBJ1-4; 9 bases fit TRBD1. Looked up from germline, CDR1 is SNHLY and CDR2 is FYNNEI. The junction had 7 bases not matched to a gene; V was cut back by 7 bases and J by 7 bases. The length of the CDR3 is 14 residues. The CDR3 protein is CASKPGQGAEKLFF. CDR3 bases: TGTGCCAGCAAGCCGGGACAGGGTGCTGAAAAACTGTTTTTT.

This clone occurred once. The CDR3 DNA is TGTGCCAGTAGTGGACAGCCTAATAATTCACCCCTCCACTTT. It is translated as CASSGQPNNSPLHF. This chain connects TRBV19 to TRBJ1-6; maybe TRBD1 (6 bases). Germline CDR1 LNHDA, CDR2 SQIVND (reference sequence). The V gene lost 5 bases and the J gene lost 5 bases, with 10 bases spanning the gap. This CDR3 is 14 amino acids long.

The chain uses TRBV7-2 and TRBJ2-2, with 8 bases lining up with TRBD1. V trimming: 6 bases; J trimming: 8 bases; junction bases outside the gene matches: 11. Germline values: CDR1 SGHTA, CDR2 FQGNSA. There are 15 residues in the CDR3. CDR3 bases: TGTGCCAGCAGATGGACAGGGCCGAAAACGGGGGAGCTGTTTTTT. It encodes CASRWTGPKTGELFF.

CDR3 sequence: CASSERGLSEQYF. The DNA of the CDR3 is TGTGCCAGCAGCGAGCGGGGCTTGTCGGAGCAGTACTTC. The V gene is TRBV9, the J gene TRBJ2-7; 7 nucleotides line up with TRBD2. The CDR3 runs 13 residues. V gave up 3 bases and J gave up 7 bases; unmatched junction bases: 7. CDR1 is SGDLS, CDR2 YYNGEE, per germline.

V gene TRBV27 combines with J gene TRBJ2-1, with 8 positions matching TRBD2. Germline V gene sequence: CDR1 MNHEY, CDR2 SMNVEV (reference sequence). The CDR3 runs to 15 residues. V gave up 3 bases and J gave up 4 bases; unmatched junction bases: 5. CDR3: CASSFVVAGYNEQFF. The CDR3 DNA is TGTGCCAGCAGTTTTGTGGTAGCGGGGTACAATGAGCAGTTCTTC.

This clone turned up a few times. The chain carries TRBV25-1 and TRBJ2-3, with D unresolved. V lost 4 bases to trimming and J lost 0 bases, with 11 bases between them. Germline lookup yields CDR1 MGHDK and CDR2 SYGVNS. This CDR3 contains 15 residues. The CDR3 DNA follows: TGTGCCAGCAGTGCAAACAGAGATAGCACAGATACGCAGTATTTT. Amino acid sequence: CASSANRDSTDTQYF. Together with reference TRBV25-1 and TRBJ2-3, the CDR3 gives the full variable domain: EADIYQTPRYLVIGTGKKITLECSQTMGHDKMYWYQQDPGMELHLIHYSYGVNSTEKGDLSSESTVSRIRTEHFPLTLESARPSHTSQYLCASSANRDSTDTQYFGPGTRLTVL.

The chain couples TRBV19 to TRBJ1-6, with D perhaps TRBD1 (6 bases). V lost 10 bases to trimming and J lost 9 bases, with 16 bases between them. The length of the CDR3 is 13 residues. Germline V gene lookup returns CDR1 LNHDA and CDR2 SQIVND (reference sequence). CDR3 region: CATQGSRGSPLHF. The CDR3 DNA reads as TGTGCCACCCAGGGGTCCCGCGGTTCACCCCTCCACTTT.

The gene calls are TRBV7-9 and TRBJ2-1, with 8 bases matching TRBD2. V lost 3 bases to trimming and J lost 3 bases; unmatched junction nucleotides: 4. CDR3 length equals 15 residues. The germline V gene encodes CDR1 SEHNR and CDR2 FQNEAQ (reference sequence). CDR3: CASSFSAGGYNEQFF. For the CDR3, the DNA is TGTGCCAGCAGCTTCTCGGCGGGAGGCTACAATGAGCAGTTCTTC.

CDR3 nucleotide sequence: TGTGCCAGTAGTCCTCGACAGGGTAGGACTGAAGCTTTCTTT. Its translation is CASSPRQGRTEAFF. The V gene is TRBV19, the J gene TRBJ1-1; 7 positions agree with TRBD1. After removal of 5 bases from V and 5 bases from J, the junction contained 8 bases not matched to a gene. Germline V lookup: CDR1 LNHDA, CDR2 SQIVND (reference sequence). This CDR3 is 14 amino acids long.

This clone has a single count. J is TRBJ2-3 and V is TRBV7-6, with a possible D match to TRBD2 (6 bases). The germline V gene has CDR1 SGHVS and CDR2 FNYEAQ. The CDR3 loop spans 17 amino acids. The V and J ends lost 5 bases and 0 bases respectively, with 18 bases between them. The CDR3: CASSPRVRGASTDTQYF. For the CDR3, the DNA is TGTGCCAGCAGCCCCCGAGTGCGGGGCGCGAGCACAGATACGCAGTATTTT.

The rearrangement joins TRBV1 to TRBJ2-5; the table assigns TRBD1, which was not confirmed against the DNA. The last part of the DNA fits TRBJ2-7 better; the J call may be wrong. TRBV1 counts as a pseudogene. The CDR3 loop spans 16 amino acids. The CDR3 spells CTSSHIGGTGHYEQYF. The CDR3 DNA follows: TGCACCAGCAGCCACATTGGCGGGACAGGGCATTACGAGCAGTACTTC.